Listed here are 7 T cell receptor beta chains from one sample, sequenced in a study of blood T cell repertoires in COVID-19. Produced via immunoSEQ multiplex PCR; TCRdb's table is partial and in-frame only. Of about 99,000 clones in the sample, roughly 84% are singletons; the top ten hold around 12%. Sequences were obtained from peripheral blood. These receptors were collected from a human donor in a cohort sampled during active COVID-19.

The CDR3 spells CASTSAGAVYEQYF. CDR3 DNA: TGTGCCAGCACCTCGGCAGGGGCGGTCTACGAGCAGTACTTC. The rearrangement links TRBV7-2 to TRBJ2-7, with D perhaps matching TRBD1 (6 bases). Looked up from germline, CDR1 is SGHTA and CDR2 is FQGNSA. The CDR3 contains 14 residues. Trimming removed 7 bases at V and 3 bases at J, with 16 bases between.

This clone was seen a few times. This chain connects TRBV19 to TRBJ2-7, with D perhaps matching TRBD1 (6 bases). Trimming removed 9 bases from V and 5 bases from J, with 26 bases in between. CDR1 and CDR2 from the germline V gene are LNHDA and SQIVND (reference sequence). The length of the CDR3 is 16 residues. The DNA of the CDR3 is TGTGCCAGCAGAACCTCCCCGTTACAGGGTAGTAACGAGCAGTACTTC. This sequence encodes CASRTSPLQGSNEQYF.

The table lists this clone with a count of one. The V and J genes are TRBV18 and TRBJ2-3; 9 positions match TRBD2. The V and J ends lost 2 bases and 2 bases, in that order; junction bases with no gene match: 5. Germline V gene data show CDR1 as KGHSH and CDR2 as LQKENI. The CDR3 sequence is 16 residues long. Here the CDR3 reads CASSPVSGGPTDTQYF. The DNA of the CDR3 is TGTGCCAGCTCACCAGTTAGCGGGGGACCCACAGATACGCAGTATTTT.

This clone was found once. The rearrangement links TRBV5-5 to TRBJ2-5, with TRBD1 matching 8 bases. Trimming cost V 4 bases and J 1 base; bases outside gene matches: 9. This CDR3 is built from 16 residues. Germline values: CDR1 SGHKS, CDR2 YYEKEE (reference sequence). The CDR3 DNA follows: TGTGCCAGCAGCCCGACGGGACAGGTAATCCAAGAGACCCAGTACTTC. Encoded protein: CASSPTGQVIQETQYF.

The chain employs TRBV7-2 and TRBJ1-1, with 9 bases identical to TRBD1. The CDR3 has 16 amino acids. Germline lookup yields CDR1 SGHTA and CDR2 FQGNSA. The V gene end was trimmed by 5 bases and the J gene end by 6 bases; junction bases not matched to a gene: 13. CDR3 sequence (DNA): TGTGCCAGCAGCACAAGCCCACAGGGGGCTATCGCTGAAGCTTTCTTT. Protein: CASSTSPQGAIAEAFF.

The CDR3 region is CASSDGLLFF. DNA of the CDR3: TGTGCCAGCAGTGACGGGTTGCTGTTTTTT. The J gene is TRBJ2-2, the V gene TRBV6-1, with D unresolved. The germline CDR1 and CDR2 sequences are MNHNS and SASEGT. Trimming shortened V by 3 bases and J by 13 bases, and 6 bases separated the two germline ends. This CDR3 is built from 10 residues.

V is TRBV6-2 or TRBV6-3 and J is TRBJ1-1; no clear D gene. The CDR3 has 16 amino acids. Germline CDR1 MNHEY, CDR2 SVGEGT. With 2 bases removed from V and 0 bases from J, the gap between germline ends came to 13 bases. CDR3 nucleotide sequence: TGTGCCAGCAGTTACGGGCAGATAAAAATGAACACTGAAGCTTTCTTT. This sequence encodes CASSYGQIKMNTEAFF.